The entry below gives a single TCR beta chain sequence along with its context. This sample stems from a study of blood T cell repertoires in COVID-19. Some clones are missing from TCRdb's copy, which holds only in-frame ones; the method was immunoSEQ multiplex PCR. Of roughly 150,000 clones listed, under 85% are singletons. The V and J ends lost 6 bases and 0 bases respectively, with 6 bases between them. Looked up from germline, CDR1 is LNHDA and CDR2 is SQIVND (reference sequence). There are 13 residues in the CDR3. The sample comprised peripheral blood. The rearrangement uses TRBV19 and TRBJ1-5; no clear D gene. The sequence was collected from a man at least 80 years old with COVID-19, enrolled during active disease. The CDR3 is CASSRVSNQPQHF. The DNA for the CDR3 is TGTGCCAGTAGCCGGGTTAGCAATCAGCCCCAGCATTTT.